The 5 T cell receptor beta chains in this list originate from one sample, sequenced in a study of CD8 T cells in Susac syndrome. RNA totalling roughly 0.45 to 1 ug underwent reverse transcription with random hexamers. TCRdb called the immunoSEQ multiplex PCR reads again in MiXCR, with one record for every CDR3 protein. There are roughly 150,000 distinct CDR3 sequences in the sample; almost 96% occur only once, and about 0.08% lies in the top ten. The sequencing input was CD4+ T cells from PBMCs. All receptors derive from a human donor with Susac syndrome.

This chain uses TRBV28 with TRBJ2-1, with 12 bases that match TRBD2. CDR1 and CDR2 from the germline V gene are MDHEN and SYDVKM. This CDR3 has 15 amino acids. Trimming cost V 5 bases and J 5 bases; bases outside gene matches: 4. The CDR3 region has the DNA TGTGCCAGCAGTCCTAGCGGGAGGGCCCACAATGAGCAGTTCTTC. Encoded protein: CASSPSGRAHNEQFF.

The chain carries TRBV5-4 and TRBJ1-4; no firm D call. Trimming pared 2 bases from V and 8 bases from J, leaving 7 bases between. The CDR3 is 12 amino acids. The germline V gene encodes CDR1 SGHNT and CDR2 YYREEE (reference sequence). For the CDR3, the DNA is TGTGCCAGCAGCTTCGGTGGCGAAAAACTGTTTTTT. Translating it yields CASSFGGEKLFF.

The rearrangement uses TRBV9 and TRBJ1-1; D remains ambiguous. This CDR3 has 14 residues. CDR1 is SGDLS and CDR2 is YYNGEE in the germline V gene. Trimming took 3 bases from V and 1 from J, leaving 10 bases between them. The CDR3 sequence: CASSAVPPNTEAFF. CDR3 sequence (DNA): TGTGCCAGCAGCGCGGTTCCCCCGAACACTGAAGCTTTCTTT.

The chain links TRBV12-3 or TRBV12-4 to TRBJ1-1; D gene ambiguous. The CDR3 loop spans 13 amino acids. V lost 8 bases, J lost 8 bases, and 18 bases lay in between. The CDR3 spells CASRPLRATEAFF. The CDR3 region has the DNA TGTGCCAGCCGCCCTCTCCGAGCCACCGAAGCTTTCTTT.

The chain employs TRBV20-1 and TRBJ1-2; D not resolved. CDR3 length equals 11 residues. The V gene's germline CDR1 is DFQATT and CDR2 SNEGSKA (reference sequence). The V and J ends lost 1 base and 4 bases respectively, with 4 bases between them. This chain's CDR3 is CSARVSYGYTF. DNA of the CDR3: TGCAGTGCTAGAGTCAGCTATGGCTACACCTTC.